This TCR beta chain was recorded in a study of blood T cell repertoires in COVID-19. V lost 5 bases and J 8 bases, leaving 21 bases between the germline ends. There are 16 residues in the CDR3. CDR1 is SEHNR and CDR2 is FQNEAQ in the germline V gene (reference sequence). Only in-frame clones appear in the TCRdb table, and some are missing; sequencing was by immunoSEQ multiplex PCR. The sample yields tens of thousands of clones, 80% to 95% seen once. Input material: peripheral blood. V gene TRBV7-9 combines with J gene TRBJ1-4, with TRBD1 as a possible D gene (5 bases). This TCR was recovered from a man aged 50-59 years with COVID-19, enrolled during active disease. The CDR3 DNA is TGTGCCAGCAGCCTTCTTTCAGGAGGGGCGGGGGAAAAACTGTTTTTT. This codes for CASSLLSGGAGEKLFF.